This TCR beta chain derives from a study of identical twins. Germline CDR1 and CDR2: MDHEN and SYDVKM. V lost 2 bases, J lost 6 bases, and 13 bases lay in between. This CDR3 comprises 15 residues. TCRdb processed the 5' RACE reads anew with MiXCR; each CDR3 protein has one entry. The table includes approximately 550,000 distinct CDR3 sequences, about 20% detected once. Whole-study results and caveats: Zero-insertion results could be subject to partial confounding by invariant MAIT and iNKT cells. A cross-sectional statistical analysis, not follow-up of the same donors, supported the conclusions.

About this clonotype: Its antigen is unknown.

The data were also submitted as part of a second study, on yellow fever vaccine responses in identical twins.

The sample comprised CD4+ T cells sorted from blood. The chain links TRBV28 to TRBJ1-4; D gene unclear. This clonotype originated in a woman aged 18 to 35 in good health. The CDR3 loop is CASSLVQLLDEKLFF. The CDR3 DNA sequence: TGTGCCAGCAGTTTAGTTCAGCTATTGGATGAAAAACTGTTTTTT.